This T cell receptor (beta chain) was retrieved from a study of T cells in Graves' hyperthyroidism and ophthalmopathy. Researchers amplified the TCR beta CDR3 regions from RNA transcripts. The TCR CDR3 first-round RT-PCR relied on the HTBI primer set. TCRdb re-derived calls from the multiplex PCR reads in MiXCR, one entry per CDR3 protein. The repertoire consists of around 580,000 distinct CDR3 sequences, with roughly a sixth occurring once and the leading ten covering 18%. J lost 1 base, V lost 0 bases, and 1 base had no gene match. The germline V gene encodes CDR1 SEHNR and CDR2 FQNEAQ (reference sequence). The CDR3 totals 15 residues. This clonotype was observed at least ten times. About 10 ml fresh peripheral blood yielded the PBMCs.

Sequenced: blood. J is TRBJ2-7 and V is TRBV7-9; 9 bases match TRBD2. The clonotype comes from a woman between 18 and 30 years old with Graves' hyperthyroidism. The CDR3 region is CASSLAAGGSYEQYF. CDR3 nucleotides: TGTGCCAGCAGCTTAGCAGCGGGAGGTTCCTACGAGCAGTACTTC.